This entry is about one T cell receptor beta chain. The data derive from a study of cytomegalovirus exposure and HLA in healthy donors. PCR primers comprised 60 Vbeta and 13 Jbeta primers. The assay was immunoSEQ multiplex PCR, and TCRdb's table has in-frame clones only and misses some. The sample consists of 98,000 or so clones, about 79% of them appearing once. Per the germline V gene, CDR1 is SEHNR and CDR2 is FQNEAQ (reference sequence). This CDR3 has 15 residues. The V end was cut by 0 bases, the J end by 3 bases, with 11 bases between. Sequenced: PBMCs. The rearrangement joins TRBV7-9 to TRBJ1-1; TRBD1 is a possible D gene (5 bases). This clonotype originated in a man in his fifties or sixties in good health and CMV-seropositive. The CDR3 spells CASSLAGTGDTEAFF. The CDR3 DNA reads TGTGCCAGCAGCTTAGCCGGGACGGGAGACACTGAAGCTTTCTTT. The full variable domain, completed using reference TRBV7-9 and TRBJ1-1, is DTGVSQNPRHKITKRGQNVTFRCDPISEHNRLYWYRQTLGQGPEFLTYFQNEAQLEKSRLLSDRFSAERPKGSFSTLEIQRTEQGDSAMYLCASSLAGTGDTEAFFGQGTRLTVV.